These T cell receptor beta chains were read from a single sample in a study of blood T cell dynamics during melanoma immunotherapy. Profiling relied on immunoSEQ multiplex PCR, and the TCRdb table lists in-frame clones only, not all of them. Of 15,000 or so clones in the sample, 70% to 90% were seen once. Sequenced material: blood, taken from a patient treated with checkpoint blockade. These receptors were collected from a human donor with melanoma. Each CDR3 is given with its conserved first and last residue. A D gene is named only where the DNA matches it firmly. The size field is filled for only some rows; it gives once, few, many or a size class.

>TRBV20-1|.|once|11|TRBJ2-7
CSAKFSPEQYF
TGCAGTGCTAAGTTCTCGCCCGAGCAGTACTTC
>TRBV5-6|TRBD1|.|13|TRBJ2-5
CASSLGDRETQYF
TGTGCCAGCAGCTTGGGGGACAGAGAGACCCAGTACTTC
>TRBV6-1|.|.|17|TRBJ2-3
CASSEMGVLKPTDTQYF
TGTGCCAGCAGTGAAATGGGAGTCCTCAAGCCCACAGATACGCAGTATTTT
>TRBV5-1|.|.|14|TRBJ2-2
CASALGGFTGELFF
TGCGCCAGCGCCCTTGGCGGGTTCACCGGGGAGCTGTTTTTT
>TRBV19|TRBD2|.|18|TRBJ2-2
CASKNNKLAGISAGELFF
TGTGCCAGTAAGAATAATAAGCTAGCGGGAATCTCGGCCGGGGAGCTGTTTTTT
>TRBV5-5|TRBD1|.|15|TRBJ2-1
CASSFDRGGYNEQFF
TGTGCCAGCAGCTTCGACAGGGGAGGCTACAATGAGCAGTTCTTC
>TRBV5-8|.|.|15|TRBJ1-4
CASSLEGHSSGELFF
TGTGCCAGCAGCCTCGAGGGTCATTCGTCAGGCGAACTGTTTTTT
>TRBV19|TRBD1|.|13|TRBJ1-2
CASSPEGTGGYTF
TGTGCCAGTAGTCCCGAGGGGACAGGGGGCTACACCTTC
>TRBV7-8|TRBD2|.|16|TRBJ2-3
CASSLVGGRGADTQYF
TGTGCCAGCAGCTTAGTGGGCGGGAGAGGAGCAGATACGCAGTATTTT
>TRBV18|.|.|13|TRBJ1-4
CASSPNPGEKLFF
TGTGCCAGCTCACCAAACCCAGGTGAAAAACTGTTTTTT
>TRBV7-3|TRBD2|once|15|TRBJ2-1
CASSTGLAGPYEQFF
TGTGCCAGCAGCACCGGACTAGCGGGACCGTATGAGCAGTTCTTC
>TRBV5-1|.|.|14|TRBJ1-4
CASSLGSTNEKLFF
TGCGCCAGCAGCTTGGGATCAACTAATGAAAAACTGTTTTTT
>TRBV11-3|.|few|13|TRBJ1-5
CASSPTTNQPQHF
TGTGCCAGCAGCCCTACGACCAATCAGCCCCAGCATTTT
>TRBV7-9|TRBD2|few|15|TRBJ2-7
CASSLGASGSYEQYF
TGTGCCAGCAGCTTAGGGGCTAGCGGGAGTTACGAGCAGTACTTC